This paragraph covers one TCR beta chain sequence. This clonotype showed up many times. Its specific antigen is unknown. Per-base qualities were not stored, and no clone one base away is much larger. The data belong to a study of Graves' ophthalmopathy and Graves' hyperthyroidism (dated by TCRdb to 2017 to 2018). For the wider study: Stable hyperthyroidism was defined as no progression to ophthalmopathy within 18 months of follow-up. The study used signatures of the TCR beta repertoire to tell Graves' ophthalmopathy apart from Graves' hyperthyroidism and to predict which patients would progress to ophthalmopathy. In total, 135 blood samples were TCR-sequenced: 40 to 45 ophthalmopathy, some 75 hyperthyroidism and approximately 17 hyperthyroidism-to-ophthalmopathy patients. To explore V-J signatures distinguishing ophthalmopathy from hyperthyroidism, a discovery set of approximately 100 patients (43 ophthalmopathy, some 57 stable hyperthyroidism) was enrolled. An independent validation cohort was composed of approximately 18 hyperthyroidism patients and more than 15 patients who later progressed from hyperthyroidism to ophthalmopathy. In five or six hyperthyroidism patients, the T-cell repertoire of thyroid tissue was compared with the T-cell repertoire of blood. Following sampling, methimazole starting at 30 mg daily was administered to hyperthyroidism patients, and high-dose intravenous methylprednisolone was administered to ophthalmopathy patients.

Hyperthyroidism patients were newly diagnosed, with disease duration under 2 months, and aged 18 to 65 years. Anyone with other autoimmune diseases, uncontrolled infections, pregnancy or lactation was excluded from the study. Clinical symptoms, serum thyroxine, TRAb, thyroid ultrasound and orbital computed tomography formed the basis of the diagnosis. Trizol reagent was used to extract the total RNA, and its quality was then checked on an Agilent 2100 Bioanalyzer. For repertoire sequencing, the TCR beta CDR3 regions were amplified from RNA transcripts. The first round was an RT-PCR using HTBI primers with the Qiagen OneStep RT-PCR kit, and this first round was followed by a second-round multiplex PCR, then size selection and purification. The libraries underwent paired-end sequencing with 100 bp reads on an Illumina HiSeq2000. In the authors' own workflow: SOAPnuke was used for read processing, and reads with adapters, uncalled bases, a mean Phred below 15, or no exact constant-primer or identifier match were discarded. COPE v1.2.5 was used to merge high-quality paired reads. Each unique nucleotide sequence was treated as a clonotype, and MiTCR v1.1 was used to align the clonotypes to the IMGT TRB V, D and J references. Analysis was restricted to V-J combinations with a frequency above 0.0001, which covered about 99% of repertoires. For each V-J combination, a TCR clonal expansion and chaos score was defined as the ratio of F50 clonal expansion to chaos observed in the TCRdist matrix. Welch's t-statistics and random forest were used to narrow the features down to about a dozen V-J combinations, which were then fed into a naive Bayes classifier. The Morisita-Horn index was used to measure how similar the thyroid and blood repertoires were. TCRdb handled the public reads itself, with Q25 trimming in fastp and clone calling in MiXCR, and kept productive beta chains. Duplicate CDR3 protein sequences are folded into a single record with the most common DNA and genes. What appears here as the V and J calls and clone size reflects TCRdb's work, not the paper's. The sample table records about 590,000 distinct CDR3 sequences; less than 45% of these occur just once. The top ten clones comprise over 3.5% of the sample.

V is reduced by 4 bases and J by 7 bases, leaving a spacing of 12 bases between them. Looking up the germline V gene yields CDR1 KGHDR and CDR2 SFDVKD. From its cysteine to its phenylalanine, the CDR3 spans 14 amino acids. Just CDR3 DNA is preserved here, 42 bases in frame from base 1. Points the paper makes about the study in general: In cross-validation, the 13-signature model distinguished ophthalmopathy from stable hyperthyroidism with approximately 88% sensitivity and around 81% specificity, and in the test set the corresponding values were roughly 80% and 75%. No statistical method was used to set the sample size in advance, and the investigators knew which group each participant was assigned to. Among expanded thyroid clonotypes with frequency above 0.001, most also showed up in blood, which suggests that blood repertoires may reflect the thyroid immune response. In validation, the model predicted ophthalmopathy progression with nearly 71% sensitivity and roughly 72% specificity; some 13 predicted patients were CT-confirmed with GO in a median of 6.5 months.

Sequenced sample: peripheral blood or thyroid tissue (not recorded which). This clonotype was obtained from an adult man with Graves' hyperthyroidism. The rearrangement combines TRBV24-1 with TRBJ2-2; the D gene is perhaps TRBD1, on 5 matching bases. The CDR3 protein is CATSEPFRGGELFF. The nucleotides are TGTGCCACCAGTGAACCCTTTAGGGGCGGGGAGCTGTTTTTT.